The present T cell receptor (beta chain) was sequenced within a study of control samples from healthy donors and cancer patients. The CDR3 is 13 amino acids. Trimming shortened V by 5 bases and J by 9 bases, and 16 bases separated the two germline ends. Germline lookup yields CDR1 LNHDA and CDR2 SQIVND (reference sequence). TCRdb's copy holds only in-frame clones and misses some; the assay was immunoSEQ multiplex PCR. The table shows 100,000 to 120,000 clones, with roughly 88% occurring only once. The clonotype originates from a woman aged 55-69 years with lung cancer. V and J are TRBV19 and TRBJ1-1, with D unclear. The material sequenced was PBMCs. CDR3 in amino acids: CASSDQPGRKAFF. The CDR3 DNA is TGTGCCAGTAGTGATCAACCGGGCCGCAAAGCTTTCTTT.